A selection of T cell receptor beta chains follows, all from one sample in a study of cytomegalovirus exposure and HLA in healthy donors. Assay: immunoSEQ multiplex PCR; the TCRdb copy retains only in-frame clones and omits some. The repertoire holds approximately 140,000 clones, with 61% as singletons. Sample: PBMCs. These receptors came from a male donor in good health and CMV-seronegative. Each CDR3 is given with its conserved first and last residue. A D gene is named only where the DNA matches it firmly. A row's size may be missing; if present it is once, few, many or a size class.

V gene: TRBV5-6
D gene: TRBD1
clone size: few
J gene: TRBJ1-1
CDR3 DNA: TGTGCCAGCAGCTTGTTCGGGGACAGGGAAGCTTTCTTT
CDR3 protein: CASSLFGDREAFF

V gene: TRBV5-6
D gene: TRBD1
clone size: -
J gene: TRBJ1-4
CDR3 DNA: TGTGCCAGCAAGAGGAGCGGGACAGGGGGCGAAAAACTGTTTTTT
CDR3 protein: CASKRSGTGGEKLFF

V gene: TRBV27
D gene: TRBD1
clone size: -
J gene: TRBJ1-2
CDR3 DNA: TGTGCCAGCAGTGCCGGGACAGGGGCGCCCTTCAACTATGGCTACACCTTC
CDR3 protein: CASSAGTGAPFNYGYTF

V gene: TRBV19
D gene: TRBD2
clone size: -
J gene: TRBJ2-3
CDR3 DNA: TGTGCCACCCGACCCGGACTAGCGGGGAAATTCTCTAGCACAGATACGCAGTATTTT
CDR3 protein: CATRPGLAGKFSSTDTQYF

V gene: TRBV7-2
D gene: -
clone size: -
J gene: TRBJ2-2
CDR3 DNA: TGTGCCAGCAGCTTATTCAGCGGCACCGGGGAGCTGTTTTTT
CDR3 protein: CASSLFSGTGELFF

V gene: TRBV5-6
D gene: TRBD1
clone size: -
J gene: TRBJ2-7
CDR3 DNA: TGTGCCAGCAGCTTGGCCGGACAGGGCTACGAGCAGTACTTC
CDR3 protein: CASSLAGQGYEQYF

V gene: TRBV5-4
D gene: -
clone size: -
J gene: TRBJ1-5
CDR3 DNA: TGTGCCAGCAGCTTTAGTCTAAATCAGCCCCAGCATTTT
CDR3 protein: CASSFSLNQPQHF

V gene: TRBV5-4
D gene: TRBD1
clone size: -
J gene: TRBJ1-2
CDR3 DNA: TGTGCCAGCAGAGAGGGGGCCCCTTTTTATGGCTACACCTTC
CDR3 protein: CASREGAPFYGYTF

V gene: TRBV30
D gene: -
clone size: -
J gene: TRBJ2-1
CDR3 DNA: TGTGCCTGGAGTGTTCGGCGGGGCTACAATGAGCAGTTCTTC
CDR3 protein: CAWSVRRGYNEQFF

V gene: TRBV7-9
D gene: TRBD2
clone size: few
J gene: TRBJ2-3
CDR3 DNA: TGTGCCAGCAGAAGGTCCAGGACTAGCGGCACAGATACGCAGTATTTT
CDR3 protein: CASRRSRTSGTDTQYF

V gene: TRBV5-6
D gene: TRBD2
clone size: -
J gene: TRBJ2-3
CDR3 DNA: TGTGCCAGCAGCTTTGGGGCGGGGGGATCCACAGATACGCAGTATTTT
CDR3 protein: CASSFGAGGSTDTQYF

V gene: TRBV18
D gene: TRBD1
clone size: -
J gene: TRBJ1-2
CDR3 DNA: TGTGCCAGCTCGTCCGGGACAGGGGGAGATGGCTACACCTTC
CDR3 protein: CASSSGTGGDGYTF

V gene: TRBV30
D gene: -
clone size: few
J gene: TRBJ1-4
CDR3 DNA: TGTGCCTGGAGTGTAACAGGGACTAATGAAAAACTGTTTTTT
CDR3 protein: CAWSVTGTNEKLFF

V gene: TRBV14
D gene: -
clone size: few
J gene: TRBJ1-1
CDR3 DNA: TGTGCCAGCAGCCAAGATCGATATGGGGGCTTCGCTGAAGCTTTCTTT
CDR3 protein: CASSQDRYGGFAEAFF

V gene: TRBV27
D gene: TRBD1
clone size: -
J gene: TRBJ2-2
CDR3 DNA: TGTGCCAGCAGACAGGGGGTGGGCGGGGAGCTGTTTTTT
CDR3 protein: CASRQGVGGELFF

V gene: TRBV7-9
D gene: -
clone size: -
J gene: TRBJ2-5
CDR3 DNA: TGTGCCAGCAGCTCCCAACAGGTTTGGGAGACCCAGTACTTC
CDR3 protein: CASSSQQVWETQYF

V gene: TRBV27
D gene: -
clone size: few
J gene: TRBJ1-1
CDR3 DNA: TGTGCCAGCAGTTGGCAGGGGAACACTGAAGCTTTCTTT
CDR3 protein: CASSWQGNTEAFF

V gene: TRBV6-1
D gene: -
clone size: few
J gene: TRBJ1-6
CDR3 DNA: TGTGCCAGCACCTCGAGGTCCACGGATAATTCACCCCTCCACTTT
CDR3 protein: CASTSRSTDNSPLHF

V gene: TRBV28
D gene: -
clone size: -
J gene: TRBJ1-1
CDR3 DNA: TGTGCCAGCACAAAGGAGCATTTAATCAACACTGAAGCTTTCTTT
CDR3 protein: CASTKEHLINTEAFF

V gene: TRBV30
D gene: TRBD2
clone size: -
J gene: TRBJ2-3
CDR3 DNA: TGTGCCTGGAGTGGCGGGACTAGGGGCACAGATACGCAGTATTTT
CDR3 protein: CAWSGGTRGTDTQYF

V gene: TRBV27
D gene: -
clone size: few
J gene: TRBJ2-7
CDR3 DNA: TGTGCCACCTCAACCGGACAGCCCTACGAGCAGTACTTC
CDR3 protein: CATSTGQPYEQYF

V gene: TRBV14
D gene: -
clone size: -
J gene: TRBJ2-2
CDR3 DNA: TGTGCCAGCAGCCTTAGCTACACCGGGGAGCTGTTTTTT
CDR3 protein: CASSLSYTGELFF

V gene: TRBV2
D gene: TRBD1
clone size: -
J gene: TRBJ1-1
CDR3 DNA: TGTGCCAGCCGTGACAGGGAGAACACTGAAGCTTTCTTT
CDR3 protein: CASRDRENTEAFF

V gene: TRBV7-3
D gene: TRBD2
clone size: -
J gene: TRBJ2-2
CDR3 DNA: TGTGCCAGCAGCTTGATTAGCGGGGGGGTGAGAACCGGGGAGCTGTTTTTT
CDR3 protein: CASSLISGGVRTGELFF

V gene: TRBV5-6
D gene: -
clone size: -
J gene: TRBJ2-3
CDR3 DNA: TGTGCCAGCAGCTTGTATCAAGACAACACAGATACGCAGTATTTT
CDR3 protein: CASSLYQDNTDTQYF

V gene: TRBV5-1
D gene: TRBD1
clone size: -
J gene: TRBJ1-4
CDR3 DNA: TGCGCCAGCAGCGAGACAGGGGCCGGGCATTATGAAAAACTGTTTTTT
CDR3 protein: CASSETGAGHYEKLFF

V gene: TRBV5-4
D gene: TRBD2
clone size: -
J gene: TRBJ2-5
CDR3 DNA: TGTGCCAGCAGCTTGGAGCCAGCGGGGGGGGTGGAGACCCAGTACTTC
CDR3 protein: CASSLEPAGGVETQYF